Following are 30 T cell receptor beta chains from one sample sequenced in a study of CD8 T cells in Susac syndrome. Reverse transcription used about 0.45 to 1 ug RNA and random hexamers. TCRdb re-analysed the immunoSEQ multiplex PCR reads in MiXCR, keeping a single row per CDR3 protein. The sample consists of about 120,000 distinct CDR3 sequences, around 93% of them appearing once. What was sequenced was CD8+ T cells from PBMCs. The receptors originated from a human donor in good health.

This clonotype showed up just once. The chain combines TRBV4-1 with TRBJ1-5; TRBD1 matches 8 bases. Trimming took 1 base from V and 9 from J; bases not matched to a gene: 2. Looked up from germline, CDR1 is MGHRA and CDR2 is YSYEKL. The CDR3 runs 13 residues. CDR3 in amino acids: CASSQGTGWPQHF. For the CDR3, the DNA is TGCGCCAGCAGCCAAGGGACAGGGTGGCCCCAGCATTTT.

The chain links TRBV7-9 to TRBJ2-6; D is possibly TRBD1 (6 bases). CDR3 length: 16 amino acids. V shed 5 bases and J shed 4 bases, with 15 bases lying between them. CDR1 and CDR2 (germline): SEHNR, FQNEAQ (reference sequence). CDR3 sequence reads: CASSPEMGAGANVLTF. CDR3 sequence (DNA): TGTGCCAGCAGCCCTGAGATGGGGGCCGGGGCCAACGTCCTGACTTTC. The entire variable domain, with the rest obtained from reference TRBV7-9 and TRBJ2-6, is as follows: DTGVSQNPRHKITKRGQNVTFRCDPISEHNRLYWYRQTLGQGPEFLTYFQNEAQLEKSRLLSDRFSAERPKGSFSTLEIQRTEQGDSAMYLCASSPEMGAGANVLTFGAGSRLTVL.

V and J are TRBV7-8 and TRBJ2-1; D not certain. Trimming pared 6 bases from V and 8 bases from J, leaving 17 bases between. The CDR3 runs 14 residues. Germline CDR1 is SGHVS and CDR2 is FQNEAQ. CDR3 sequence (DNA): TGTGCCAGCAGTTTCGGACCCTCGCCCGATGAGCAGTTCTTC. Translating gives CASSFGPSPDEQFF.

Only one count was recorded for this clonotype. The gene calls are TRBV29-1 and TRBJ1-5, with 8 bases fitting TRBD1. The length of the CDR3 is 13 residues. V dropped 6 bases and J dropped 6; count of bases not matched to a gene: 7. CDR1 and CDR2 from the germline V gene are SQVTM and ANQGSEA. The CDR3 DNA reads TGCAGCGTCGCACAGGGGGTGGGTCAGCCCCAGCATTTT. Protein: CSVAQGVGQPQHF. Supplemented by reference TRBV29-1 and TRBJ1-5, the full variable domain reads SAVISQKPSRDICQRGTSLTIQCQVDSQVTMMFWYRQQPGQSLTLIATANQGSEATYESGFVIDKFPISRPNLTFSTLTVSNMSPEDSSIYLCSVAQGVGQPQHFGDGTRLSIL.

The chain is built from TRBV7-9 and TRBJ2-2; 7 bases are shared with TRBD2. CDR3 length equals 17 residues. Germline V gene lookup returns CDR1 SEHNR and CDR2 FQNEAQ (reference sequence). Losses at the gene ends were 4 bases for V and 6 bases for J; bases not matched to a gene: 14. In DNA form, the CDR3 reads TGTGCCAGCAGCTCTACCGGACTACCCCGGGGGGCCGGGGAGCTGTTTTTT. Protein product: CASSSTGLPRGAGELFF.

The rearrangement uses TRBV7-2 and TRBJ1-4; 7 nucleotides match TRBD1. The V gene end was trimmed by 6 bases and the J gene end by 0 bases; junction bases not matched to a gene: 4. The germline gives CDR1 SGHTA, CDR2 FQGNSA. The length of the CDR3 is 15 residues. The CDR3 reads CASRFTGATNEKLFF. The CDR3 DNA is TGTGCCAGCAGATTTACAGGGGCAACTAATGAAAAACTGTTTTTT.

The chain carries TRBV29-1 and TRBJ2-1; 7 bases agree with TRBD2. CDR1 is SQVTM, CDR2 ANQGSEA, per germline. V lost 4 bases and J lost 9; bases outside the gene matches: 12. The CDR3 runs 14 residues. The CDR3 loop reads CSVVEAGVYSEQFF. The CDR3 DNA sequence: TGCAGCGTTGTCGAGGCGGGGGTATATAGTGAGCAGTTCTTC.

This clonotype was detected only once. J is TRBJ2-6 and V is TRBV15; D remains unclear. Germline-derived CDR1 and CDR2 are LNHNV and YYDKDF (reference sequence). Trimming took off 8 bases at V and 0 bases at J, with 8 bases between the two ends. The CDR3 runs to 14 residues. CDR3 sequence (DNA): TGTGCCACCTCACCGGCCTCTGGGGCCAACGTCCTGACTTTC. Translated: CATSPASGANVLTF.

J is TRBJ1-1 and V is TRBV6-2 or TRBV6-3; D is possibly TRBD1 (5 bases). The CDR3 has 14 amino acids. Germline V gene sequence: CDR1 MNHEY, CDR2 SVGEGT. Trimming left V 7 bases short and J 6 bases short, with 18 bases between. The CDR3 here is CASNNPGVGAEAFF. CDR3 coding DNA: TGTGCCAGCAATAACCCGGGGGTAGGAGCTGAAGCTTTCTTT.

This clonotype has only a few counts. This chain uses TRBV4-1 with TRBJ1-3; TRBD1 is a possible D gene (6 bases). The V and J ends lost 3 bases and 3 bases respectively, with 9 bases between them. The CDR3 covers 14 residues. Germline CDR1 is MGHRA and CDR2 is YSYEKL. This CDR3 reads CASSHPGVGNTIYF. The CDR3 DNA sequence: TGCGCCAGCAGCCACCCAGGGGTTGGAAACACCATATATTTT.

This chain connects TRBV5-4 to TRBJ1-3; the D is unclear. This CDR3 is built from 16 residues. Trimming removed 0 bases at V and 0 bases at J, with 10 bases between. CDR1 SGHNT and CDR2 YYREEE come from the germline V gene (reference sequence). CDR3 amino acids: CASSLGQFNSGNTIYF. CDR3 DNA sequence: TGTGCCAGCAGCTTGGGGCAGTTTAACTCTGGAAACACCATATATTTT.

In nucleotides, the CDR3 is TGTGCCAGCAGCAACTCAATATGTTACTCCTACAATGAGCAGTTCTTC. Translation: CASSNSICYSYNEQFF. This rearrangement joins TRBV3-1 to TRBJ2-1; no definite D call. The germline gives CDR1 LGHDT, CDR2 YNNKEL (reference sequence). This CDR3 spans 16 amino acids. V lost 5 bases, J lost 0 bases, and 14 bases lay in between.

The V call is TRBV29-1, the J call TRBJ1-5, with 12 bases fitting TRBD1. Germline loops: CDR1 SQVTM, CDR2 ANQGSEA. The CDR3 is 13 residues long. V gave up 4 bases and J gave up 5 bases; unmatched junction bases: 0. CDR3 region: CSVGDRGHQPQHF. The CDR3 DNA is TGCAGCGTTGGGGACAGGGGGCATCAGCCCCAGCATTTT.

The chain carries TRBV27 and TRBJ2-2; no definite D call. Germline V lookup: CDR1 MNHEY, CDR2 SMNVEV (reference sequence). Trimming shortened V by 3 bases and J by 2 bases, and 7 bases separated the two germline ends. The CDR3 covers 14 residues. The CDR3 loop is CASSFEINTGELFF. CDR3 nucleotide sequence: TGTGCCAGCAGTTTCGAGATTAACACCGGGGAGCTGTTTTTT.

V and J are TRBV7-2 and TRBJ2-1; no definite D call. Germline V gene data show CDR1 as SGHTA and CDR2 as FQGNSA. V was clipped by 4 bases and J by 6 bases, with 10 bases between them. The CDR3 covers 13 residues. CDR3 loop: CASSSRIVNEQFF. CDR3 nucleotide sequence: TGTGCCAGCAGCTCCCGAATAGTCAATGAGCAGTTCTTC.

This clonotype was recorded only once. The V call is TRBV20-1, the J call TRBJ1-3; 7 nucleotides align to TRBD1. The CDR3 has 14 residues. Germline trimming cut 4 bases from V and 0 bases from J; bases unmatched to any gene: 3. The germline V gene encodes CDR1 DFQATT and CDR2 SNEGSKA (reference sequence). The CDR3 sequence: CSATGGSSGNTIYF. The CDR3 DNA reads TGCAGTGCTACAGGGGGTAGCTCTGGAAACACCATATATTTT.

This sequence joins TRBV6-6 and TRBJ1-2; D unresolved. V shed 2 bases and J shed 3 bases, with 13 bases lying between them. The V gene's germline CDR1 is MNHNY and CDR2 SVGAGI (reference sequence). The CDR3 covers 15 residues. In nucleotides, the CDR3 is TGTGCCAGCAGTTACCCGATGGCTCTGGACTATGGCTACACCTTC. Translated, it gives CASSYPMALDYGYTF.

The J gene is TRBJ1-2, the V gene TRBV4-3; weak D call: TRBD1 (5 bases). This CDR3 contains 17 residues. Trimming cost V 0 bases and J 1 base, with 15 bases left between them. Germline lookup yields CDR1 LGHNA and CDR2 YSLEER. The CDR3: CASSQDARTTYNYGYTF. The CDR3 bases are TGCGCCAGCAGCCAAGATGCACGGACAACTTATAACTATGGCTACACCTTC.

The chain joins TRBV12-3 or TRBV12-4 to TRBJ2-2; 10 bases are shared with TRBD1. The CDR3 consists of 15 residues. V was clipped by 6 bases and J by 5 bases; unmatched bases: 6. The DNA for the CDR3 is TGTGCCAGCAGCGCCGGGGGACAGGGGACCGGGGAGCTGTTTTTT. Protein: CASSAGGQGTGELFF.

The chain recombines TRBV28 with TRBJ1-2; no firm D call. V shed 1 base and J shed 7 bases, with 7 bases lying between them. The CDR3 spans 12 residues. The germline CDR1 and CDR2 sequences are MDHEN and SYDVKM. CDR3 in amino acids: CASSLSVSGYTF. CDR3 in DNA: TGTGCCAGCAGTTTATCCGTCAGTGGCTACACCTTC.

This chain joins TRBV12-3 or TRBV12-4 and TRBJ2-4; 8 bases map to TRBD2. The CDR3 has 16 amino acids. J was trimmed by 2 bases and V by 6 bases; bases with no gene match: 9. CDR3 in amino acids: CASRMTGTSSKNIQYF. The CDR3 coding sequence is TGTGCCAGCAGGATGACCGGGACTAGTTCCAAAAACATTCAGTACTTC.

This clonotype was detected only a few times. The chain has TRBV23-1 and TRBJ2-7; D is perhaps TRBD1 (5 bases). TRBV23-1 is an ORF, with its function uncertain. V lost 4 bases and J lost 0, with 19 bases in between. The CDR3 is 17 amino acids. The CDR3 bases are TGCGCCAGCAGTCCCTTCCTCGACAGCCCCAGCTCCTACGAGCAGTACTTC. Protein product: CASSPFLDSPSSYEQYF.

V and J are TRBV27 and TRBJ2-2, with 10 bases lining up with TRBD1. The germline V gene has CDR1 MNHEY and CDR2 SMNVEV (reference sequence). The ends lost 7 bases at V and 2 bases at J; junction bases unmatched: 7. The CDR3 has 16 residues. CDR3 sequence (DNA): TGTGCCAGCATCCACAAGACAGGGGGCAACACCGGGGAGCTGTTTTTT. Protein sequence: CASIHKTGGNTGELFF.

The CDR3 spells CASSGLGGTWATNEKLFF. Here the CDR3 DNA reads TGTGCCAGCAGCGGACTCGGGGGGACCTGGGCAACTAATGAAAAACTGTTTTTT. The chain carries TRBV7-2 and TRBJ1-4, with D possibly matching TRBD1 (5 bases). The CDR3 contains 18 residues. Germline V gene sequence: CDR1 SGHTA, CDR2 FQGNSA. Trimming took 5 bases from V and 0 from J, leaving 19 bases between them. Full variable domain (remainder filled in from reference TRBV7-2 and TRBJ1-4): GAGVSQSPSNKVTEKGKDVELRCDPISGHTALYWYRQSLGQGLEFLIYFQGNSAPDKSGLPSDRFSAERTGGSVSTLTIQRTQQEDSAVYLCASSGLGGTWATNEKLFFGSGTQLSVL.

The chain has TRBV20-1 and TRBJ2-6; D perhaps matches TRBD2 (6 bases). The germline V gene has CDR1 DFQATT and CDR2 SNEGSKA (reference sequence). V was clipped by 2 bases and J by 1 base, with 15 bases between them. The CDR3 runs 17 residues. The CDR3: CSARLPGTLSGANVLTF. In DNA form, the CDR3 reads TGCAGTGCTAGACTCCCAGGGACTTTGTCTGGGGCCAACGTCCTGACTTTC.

This chain links TRBV7-9 with TRBJ2-5; weak D call: TRBD2 (6 bases). CDR1 SEHNR and CDR2 FQNEAQ come from the germline V gene (reference sequence). Deletions cut 4 bases from V and 5 bases from J, with 11 bases between. This CDR3 comprises 13 residues. The CDR3 DNA reads as TGTGCCAGCAGCTCATCGGGAGAGGAGACCCAGTACTTC. Protein: CASSSSGEETQYF.

The J gene is TRBJ2-2, the V gene TRBV9; possible D gene TRBD2, 5 bases. V lost 4 bases and J lost 1, with 11 bases in between. CDR3 length equals 15 residues. From germline, CDR1 is SGDLS and CDR2 YYNGEE. As DNA, the CDR3 is TGTGCCAGCAGCCTACGGACTGGGAACACCGGGGAGCTGTTTTTT. Its protein product is CASSLRTGNTGELFF.

The chain uses TRBV5-4 and TRBJ1-1, with a possible D match to TRBD1 (5 bases). The CDR3 loop spans 14 amino acids. Germline-derived CDR1 and CDR2 are SGHNT and YYREEE (reference sequence). Trimming cost V 0 bases and J 5 bases, with 11 bases left between them. Here the CDR3 reads CASSLDRFFTEAFF. The CDR3 DNA is TGTGCCAGCAGCTTGGACAGGTTCTTTACTGAAGCTTTCTTT.

The chain links TRBV6-1 to TRBJ1-6, with TRBD1 as a possible D gene (6 bases). Looked up from germline, CDR1 is MNHNS and CDR2 is SASEGT. Trimming took 7 bases from V and 5 from J, leaving 12 bases between them. The CDR3 sequence is 14 residues long. CDR3 coding DNA: TGTGCCAGCACGGGGGCCACGGATAATTCACCCCTCCACTTT. Its translation: CASTGATDNSPLHF.

The chain uses TRBV7-9 and TRBJ1-5; possibly TRBD1 for D (6 bases). This CDR3 is 14 amino acids long. Germline CDR1 and CDR2: SEHNR and FQNEAQ (reference sequence). V was cut by 4 bases and J by 2 bases, with 9 bases left in between. The CDR3 protein is CASSSAGGNQPQHF. CDR3 DNA sequence: TGTGCCAGCAGCTCCGCAGGGGGCAATCAGCCCCAGCATTTT.